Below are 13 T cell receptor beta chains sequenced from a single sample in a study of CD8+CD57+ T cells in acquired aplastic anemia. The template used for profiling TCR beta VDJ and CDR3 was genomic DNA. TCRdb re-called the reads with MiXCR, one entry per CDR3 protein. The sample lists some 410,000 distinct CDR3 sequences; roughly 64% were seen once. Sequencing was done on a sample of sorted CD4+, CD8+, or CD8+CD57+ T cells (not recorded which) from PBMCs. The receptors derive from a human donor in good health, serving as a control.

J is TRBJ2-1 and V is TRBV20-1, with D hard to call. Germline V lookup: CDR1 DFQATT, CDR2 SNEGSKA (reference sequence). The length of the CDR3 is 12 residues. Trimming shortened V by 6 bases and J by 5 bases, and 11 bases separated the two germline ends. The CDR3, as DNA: TGCAGTGCCCCCCTAAGGGACAATGAGCAGTTCTTC. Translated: CSAPLRDNEQFF.

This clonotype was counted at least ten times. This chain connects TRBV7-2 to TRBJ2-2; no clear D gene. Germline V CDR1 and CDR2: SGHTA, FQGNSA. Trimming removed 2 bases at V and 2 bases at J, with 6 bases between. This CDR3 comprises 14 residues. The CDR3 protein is CASSLQTNTGELFF. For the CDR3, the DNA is TGTGCCAGCAGCTTACAGACCAACACCGGGGAGCTGTTTTTT. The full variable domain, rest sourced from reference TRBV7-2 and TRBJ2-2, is GAGVSQSPSNKVTEKGKDVELRCDPISGHTALYWYRQSLGQGLEFLIYFQGNSAPDKSGLPSDRFSAERTGGSVSTLTIQRTQQEDSAVYLCASSLQTNTGELFFGEGSRLTVL.

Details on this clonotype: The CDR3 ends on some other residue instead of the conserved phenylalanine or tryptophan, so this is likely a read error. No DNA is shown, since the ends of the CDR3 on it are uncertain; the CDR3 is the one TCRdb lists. CDR3 residues: CASSPDSTYGYRI. The chain is built from TRBV7-2 and TRBJ1-2. Including both end residues, the CDR3 is 13 amino acids long. Germline CDR1 reads SGHTA; CDR2 reads FQGNSA.

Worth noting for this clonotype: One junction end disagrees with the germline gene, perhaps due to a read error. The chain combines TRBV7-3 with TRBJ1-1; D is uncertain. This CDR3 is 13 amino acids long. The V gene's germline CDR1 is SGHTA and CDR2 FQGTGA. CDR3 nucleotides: TGTGCCAGCAGCCACAGCGGAACTGCTGAGGAGTACTTC. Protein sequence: CASSHSGTAEEYF.

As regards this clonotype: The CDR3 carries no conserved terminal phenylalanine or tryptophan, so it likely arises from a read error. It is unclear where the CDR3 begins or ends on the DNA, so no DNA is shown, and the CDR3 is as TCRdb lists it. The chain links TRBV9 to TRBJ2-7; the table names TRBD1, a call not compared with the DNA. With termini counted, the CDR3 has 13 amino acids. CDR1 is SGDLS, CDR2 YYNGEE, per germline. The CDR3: CASSVGGATEYEI.

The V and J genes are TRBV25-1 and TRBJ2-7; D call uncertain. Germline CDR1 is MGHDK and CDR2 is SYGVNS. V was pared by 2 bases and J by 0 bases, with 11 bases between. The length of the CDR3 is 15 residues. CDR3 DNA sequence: TGTGCCAGCAGTGAAACAATAGGCGACTCCTACGAGCAGTACTTC. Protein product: CASSETIGDSYEQYF.

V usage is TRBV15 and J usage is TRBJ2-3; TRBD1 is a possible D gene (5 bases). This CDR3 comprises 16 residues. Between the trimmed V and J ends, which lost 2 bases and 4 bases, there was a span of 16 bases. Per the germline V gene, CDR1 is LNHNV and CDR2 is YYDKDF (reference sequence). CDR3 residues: CATSRPTGTAADTQYF. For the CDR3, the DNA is TGTGCCACCAGCAGACCCACAGGTACCGCCGCAGATACGCAGTATTTT. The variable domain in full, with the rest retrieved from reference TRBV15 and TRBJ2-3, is DAMVIQNPRYQVTQFGKPVTLSCSQTLNHNVMYWYQQKSSQAPKLLFHYYDKDFNNEADTPDNFQSRRPNTSFCFLDIRSPGLGDTAMYLCATSRPTGTAADTQYFGPGTRLTVL.

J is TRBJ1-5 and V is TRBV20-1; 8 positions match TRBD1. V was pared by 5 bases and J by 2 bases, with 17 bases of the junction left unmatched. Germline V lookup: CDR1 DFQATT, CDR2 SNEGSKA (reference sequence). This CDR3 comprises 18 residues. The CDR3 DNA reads TGCAGTGCTGGAAAAACCGGGACAGGTTCCCGTGGCAATCAGCCCCAGCATTTT. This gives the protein CSAGKTGTGSRGNQPQHF.

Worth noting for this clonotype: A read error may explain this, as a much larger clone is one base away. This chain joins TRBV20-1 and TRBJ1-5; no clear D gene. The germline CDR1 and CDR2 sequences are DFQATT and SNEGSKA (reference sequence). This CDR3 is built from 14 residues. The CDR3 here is CSARKPLSNQPRHF. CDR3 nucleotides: TGCAGTGCTAGGAAGCCCCTTAGCAATCAGCCCCGGCATTTT.

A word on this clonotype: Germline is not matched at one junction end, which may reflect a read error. CDR3: CASSLNRGATCGHTF. The CDR3 nucleotides are TGTGCCAGCAGCTTAAATAGGGGGGCTACCTGTGGCCACACCTTC. The V gene is TRBV9, the J gene TRBJ1-2, with D perhaps matching TRBD1 (6 bases). Germline CDR1 SGDLS, CDR2 YYNGEE. This CDR3 has 15 amino acids.

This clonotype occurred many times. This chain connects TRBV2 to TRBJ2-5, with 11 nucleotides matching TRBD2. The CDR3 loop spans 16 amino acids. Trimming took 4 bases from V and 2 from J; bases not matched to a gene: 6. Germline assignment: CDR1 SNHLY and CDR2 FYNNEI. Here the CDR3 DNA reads TGTGCCAGCAGTGGGGCTAGCGGGGGGCTTCAAGAGACCCAGTACTTC. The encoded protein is CASSGASGGLQETQYF.

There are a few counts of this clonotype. The CDR3 protein is CSARTTQGQGTDTQYF. Here the CDR3 DNA reads TGCAGTGCTAGGACTACACAGGGGCAGGGCACAGATACGCAGTATTTT. The chain is built from TRBV20-1 and TRBJ2-3; TRBD1 agrees at 7 bases. Germline values: CDR1 DFQATT, CDR2 SNEGSKA (reference sequence). This CDR3 spans 16 amino acids. V lost 3 bases to trimming and J lost 1 base; unmatched junction nucleotides: 10.

The CDR3 spells CSARTGSEAFF. CDR3 in DNA: TGCAGTGCCAGAACGGGGAGTGAAGCTTTCTTT. The chain combines TRBV20-1 with TRBJ1-1; D remains ambiguous. The CDR3 loop spans 11 amino acids. V lost 6 bases to trimming and J lost 7 bases, with 12 bases between them. CDR1 and CDR2 (germline): DFQATT, SNEGSKA (reference sequence).